This T cell receptor beta chain was recorded in a study of blood T cell repertoires in COVID-19. Study as a whole: Samples of COVID-19 (acute and convalescent) were obtained from the United States, Italy and Spain. Sources were T cells, B-cell-depleted T cells, or PBMCs; the material itself was cDNA or gDNA.

In this sample, this clone turned up once. In the original processing: The authors estimated nucleated cell counts from reference gene primer amplification. Sequenced by immunoSEQ multiplex PCR; TCRdb stores in-frame clones only, minus some. The V and J calls and clone size come from that table; D and trimming were worked out from the DNA. The sample contains over 250,000 clones, 85% to 90% of which appear only once. Trimming took 6 bases from V and 8 from J, leaving 16 bases between them. The germline CDR1 and CDR2 sequences are MNHNY and SVGAGI (reference sequence). The CDR3 covers 13 residues. The origin of this receptor is a woman between 35 and 50 years old who had recovered from COVID-19. The sequenced sample was peripheral blood. The V and J genes are TRBV6-6 and TRBJ1-2, with D maybe TRBD1 (6 bases). CDR3 loop: CASRIPQGNGYTF. As DNA, the CDR3 is TGTGCCAGCAGAATACCCCAGGGGAACGGCTACACCTTC.